The clone carrying this TCR beta chain was detected only once. The CDR3 loop spans 13 amino acids. The germline V gene has CDR1 SGHDT and CDR2 YYEEEE. The V end lost 3 bases, the J end lost 3 bases, and 8 bases lay between the germline ends. This entry belongs to a study of control samples from healthy donors and cancer patients. Measured with immunoSEQ multiplex PCR; TCRdb has only the in-frame clones, and not every one. This table holds 90,000 to 130,000 clones, about 80% found once. This TCR was recovered from a young man in good health. The gene calls are TRBV5-6 and TRBJ2-3; either TRBD1 or TRBD2 may supply D (5 bases each). Sequencing was performed on blood. CDR3 protein: CASSSGATDTQYF. In DNA form, the CDR3 reads TGTGCCAGCAGCTCCGGGGCTACAGATACGCAGTATTTT.